One and the same sample provided the 7 T cell receptor beta chains below, sequenced in a study of metastatic and nonmetastatic thyroid tumors. TCRdb ran MiXCR on the PCR reads. The data hold approximately 29,000 clones, with approximately 16% observed a single time. No treatment had been given to any patient before thyroid surgery. Sequencing was done on a sample of blood. All receptors derive from a female donor with papillary thyroid cancer or a benign thyroid nodule (not recorded which). Some clones in this sample may be carry-over from other donors' samples.

By proportion, this clone is medium-sized. The chain carries TRBV2 and TRBJ1-1; D unclear. The V end was cut by 4 bases, the J end by 2 bases, with 11 bases between. This CDR3 has 14 residues. CDR1 is SNHLY, CDR2 FYNNEI, per germline. The CDR3 is CASSGGLSNTEAFF. As DNA, the CDR3 is TGTGCCAGCAGTGGTGGCCTCTCTAACACTGAAGCTTTCTTT.

The chain combines TRBV5-1 with TRBJ1-2; D is undetermined. Trimming pared 0 bases from V and 7 bases from J, leaving 13 bases between. There are 14 residues in the CDR3. Germline CDR1 SGHRS, CDR2 YFSETQ. For the CDR3, the DNA is TGCGCCAGCAGCTTGGGCCCCTCTACGGGTGGCTACACCTTC. It translates to CASSLGPSTGGYTF.

Concerning this clone: Sequence at one end of the junction differs from germline and may be a read error. The CDR3 protein is CAISLSRSGSQETQYF. The CDR3 bases are TGCGCCATCAGCTTATCCCGGAGTGGCAGCCAAGAGACCCAGTACTTC. The rearrangement links TRBV5-5 to TRBJ2-5; D ambiguous. The germline V gene has CDR1 SGHKS and CDR2 YYEKEE (reference sequence). The CDR3 extends over 16 amino acids.

This clone was found many times. Other DNA sequences in this specimen translate into the identical CDR3. The V and J genes are TRBV7-2 and TRBJ2-1; tentative D call: TRBD1 (5 bases). Germline V gene lookup returns CDR1 SGHTA and CDR2 FQGNSA. Trimming shortened V by 5 bases and J by 6 bases, and 11 bases separated the two germline ends. The CDR3 spans 13 residues. The CDR3 spells CASSLGPPNEQFF. The CDR3 bases are TGTGCCAGCAGCCTGGGGCCCCCCAATGAGCAGTTCTTC.

This clone was picked up many times. This may come from a read error, since a much larger clone is one base off. The chain combines TRBV19 with TRBJ2-1, with D tentatively TRBD2 (6 bases). The CDR3 length is 14 residues. Germline V lookup: CDR1 LNHDA, CDR2 SQIVND (reference sequence). V lost 2 bases to trimming and J lost 9 bases, with 14 bases between them. The CDR3 DNA sequence: TGTGCCAGTAGTATAAGCTCCGGAGGGACTGAGCAGTTCTTC. Protein sequence: CASSISSGGTEQFF.

This clone was detected many times. The genes are TRBV5-1 and TRBJ1-1, with D hard to call. CDR3 size: 13 residues. Trimming shortened V by 1 base and J by 0 bases, and 4 bases separated the two germline ends. Per the germline V gene, CDR1 is SGHRS and CDR2 is YFSETQ. CDR3 sequence (DNA): TGCGCCAGCAGCTTGAGCCTGAACACTGAAGCTTTCTTT. Translating gives CASSLSLNTEAFF.

Note on this clone: A much larger clone lies one base from this, so it may be a read error. Other DNA sequences in the sample encode the same CDR3. V usage is TRBV29-1 and J usage is TRBJ2-1; the D gene could be TRBD1 or TRBD2 (6 bases each). The CDR3 has 16 residues. Germline CDR1 is SQVTM and CDR2 is ANQGSEA. V lost 2 bases and J lost 7, with 21 bases in between. CDR3 region: CSVEIPRGGGFNEQFF. The CDR3 DNA follows: TGCAGCGTTGAAATACCCCGTGGAGGGGGGTTTAATGAGCAGTTCTTC.